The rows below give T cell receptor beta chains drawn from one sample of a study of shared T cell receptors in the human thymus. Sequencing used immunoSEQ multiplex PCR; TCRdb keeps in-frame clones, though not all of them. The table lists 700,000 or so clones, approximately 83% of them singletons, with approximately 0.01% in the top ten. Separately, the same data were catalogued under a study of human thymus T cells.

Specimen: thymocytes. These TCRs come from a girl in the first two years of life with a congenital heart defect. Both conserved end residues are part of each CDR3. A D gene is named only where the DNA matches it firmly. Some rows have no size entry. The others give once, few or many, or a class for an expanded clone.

CDR3: CASSWIDSDYGYTF; DNA: TGTGCCAGCAGCTGGATCGACAGTGACTATGGCTACACCTTC; V: TRBV7-2; D: NA; size: few; J: TRBJ1-2
CDR3: CATSRIPRSGGEQYF; DNA: TGTGCCACCAGCAGAATACCTCGAAGTGGAGGCGAGCAGTACTTC; V: TRBV15; D: NA; size: NA; J: TRBJ2-7
CDR3: CASSLGVRGQPNQPQHF; DNA: TGTGCCAGTAGTCTTGGGGTTAGGGGTCAACCCAATCAGCCCCAGCATTTT; V: TRBV19; D: NA; size: NA; J: TRBJ1-5
CDR3: CASSESWRAEGNEQFF; DNA: TGTGCCAGCAGTGAATCTTGGCGGGCAGAGGGCAATGAGCAGTTCTTC; V: TRBV2; D: NA; size: NA; J: TRBJ2-1
CDR3: CASSRGQETQYF; DNA: TGCGCCAGCAGCCGGGGCCAAGAGACCCAGTACTTC; V: TRBV5-1; D: NA; size: NA; J: TRBJ2-5
CDR3: CASSSSGGSSYEQYF; DNA: TGTGCCAGCAGCTCTAGCGGGGGATCGTCCTACGAGCAGTACTTC; V: TRBV11-2; D: TRBD2; size: once; J: TRBJ2-7
CDR3: CASSQIGEGRSTGELFF; DNA: TGTGCCAGCAGCCAGATCGGGGAGGGAAGGAGCACCGGGGAGCTGTTTTTT; V: TRBV5-6; D: TRBD2; size: NA; J: TRBJ2-2
CDR3: CASSYPTGGTQYF; DNA: TGTGCCAGCAGTTACCCCACGGGAGGTACGCAGTATTTT; V: TRBV6-5; D: TRBD2; size: few; J: TRBJ2-3
CDR3: CASSLGVQGSTDTQYF; DNA: TGTGCCAGCAGCTTGGGAGTCCAGGGGTCCACAGATACGCAGTATTTT; V: TRBV5-4; D: NA; size: NA; J: TRBJ2-3
CDR3: CATSGSLNTEAFF; DNA: TGTGCCACTTCCGGGAGTCTGAACACTGAAGCTTTCTTT; V: TRBV10-3; D: NA; size: once; J: TRBJ1-1
CDR3: CASRARLGGGLRTDTQYF; DNA: TGCGCCAGCAGGGCCCGCCTCGGGGGGGGATTGAGGACAGATACGCAGTATTTT; V: TRBV10-1; D: TRBD2; size: NA; J: TRBJ2-3
CDR3: CSVQPSDNEQFF; DNA: TGCAGCGTCCAACCCTCGGACAATGAGCAGTTCTTC; V: TRBV29-1; D: NA; size: NA; J: TRBJ2-1
CDR3: CAIMNTKAFF; DNA: TGTGCCATAATGAACACTAAAGCTTTCTTT; V: TRBV28; D: NA; size: NA; J: TRBJ1-1
CDR3: CASSEQEVDRDTEAFF; DNA: TGTGCCAGCAGTGAACAGGAAGTTGACAGGGACACTGAAGCTTTCTTT; V: TRBV2; D: TRBD1; size: NA; J: TRBJ1-1
CDR3: CASSPRGGQPQHF; DNA: TGCGCCAGCAGCCCCCGGGGGGGACAGCCCCAGCATTTT; V: TRBV4-1; D: NA; size: once; J: TRBJ1-5
CDR3: CSVEPQGWVIGQPQHF; DNA: TGCAGCGTTGAACCTCAGGGGTGGGTAATAGGTCAGCCCCAGCATTTT; V: TRBV29-1; D: NA; size: NA; J: TRBJ1-5
CDR3: CASSQESRLAGTTSTDTQYF; DNA: TGTGCCAGCAGCCAAGAGTCTAGGCTAGCGGGGACAACTAGCACAGATACGCAGTATTTT; V: TRBV14; D: TRBD2; size: NA; J: TRBJ2-3
CDR3: CASSLFAGEILVGGYGYTF; DNA: TGTGCCAGCAGCTTGTTCGCAGGGGAAATTCTAGTTGGCGGCTATGGCTACACCTTC; V: TRBV5-6; D: NA; size: NA; J: TRBJ1-2
CDR3: CAWSAIEWTGSYTF; DNA: TGTGCCTGGAGTGCCATTGAGTGGACAGGGAGCTACACCTTC; V: TRBV30; D: TRBD1; size: NA; J: TRBJ1-2
CDR3: CATTSATGCRKSYNEQFF; DNA: TGTGCCACCACTAGCGCGACAGGGTGTCGGAAATCCTACAATGAGCAGTTCTTC; V: TRBV15; D: NA; size: NA; J: TRBJ2-1
CDR3: CASSPGPRVLYCYGYTF; DNA: TGTGCCAGCAGCCCCGGTCCGAGGGTGCTGTATTGCTATGGCTACACCTTC; V: TRBV9; D: NA; size: NA; J: TRBJ1-2
CDR3: CASSLISGGVSYEQYF; DNA: TGTGCCAGCAGCTTAATTAGCGGGGGCGTCTCCTACGAGCAGTACTTC; V: TRBV7-2; D: TRBD2; size: NA; J: TRBJ2-7
CDR3: CASSPRGPNTEAFF; DNA: TGTGCCAGCAGCCCCAGGGGTCCCAACACTGAAGCTTTCTTT; V: TRBV28; D: NA; size: NA; J: TRBJ1-1
CDR3: CASSLEIGGNNEQFF; DNA: TGTGCCAGCAGCTTAGAAATTGGGGGGAACAATGAGCAGTTCTTC; V: TRBV7-9; D: NA; size: once; J: TRBJ2-1
CDR3: CASSPWVGADGYTF; DNA: TGTGCCAGCTCACCGTGGGTAGGGGCCGACGGCTACACCTTC; V: TRBV18; D: NA; size: NA; J: TRBJ1-2
CDR3: CASSKPPGLAGDTQETQYF; DNA: TGTGCCAGCAGCAAACCCCCGGGACTAGCGGGGGACACACAAGAGACCCAGTACTTC; V: TRBV21-1; D: NA; size: NA; J: TRBJ2-5
CDR3: CASSWVPNSEAFF; DNA: TGTGCCAGCAGTTGGGTTCCAAACAGTGAAGCTTTCTTT; V: TRBV28; D: NA; size: NA; J: TRBJ1-1
CDR3: CASSQEDSQPQHF; DNA: TGCGCCAGCAGCCAAGAGGACAGTCAGCCCCAGCATTTT; V: TRBV4-1; D: NA; size: NA; J: TRBJ1-5
CDR3: CASSQRFRVDTEAFF; DNA: TGTGCCAGCAGCCAACGGTTCAGGGTGGACACTGAAGCTTTCTTT; V: TRBV14; D: NA; size: NA; J: TRBJ1-1
CDR3: CASSMSTSGSYEQYF; DNA: TGTGCCAGTAGTATGTCGACTAGCGGGTCCTACGAGCAGTACTTC; V: TRBV19; D: TRBD2; size: few; J: TRBJ2-7
CDR3: CASSIPGRDRPSSGNTIYF; DNA: TGTGCCAGTAGTATTCCTGGCCGGGACAGGCCATCTTCTGGAAACACCATATATTTT; V: TRBV19; D: TRBD1; size: NA; J: TRBJ1-3